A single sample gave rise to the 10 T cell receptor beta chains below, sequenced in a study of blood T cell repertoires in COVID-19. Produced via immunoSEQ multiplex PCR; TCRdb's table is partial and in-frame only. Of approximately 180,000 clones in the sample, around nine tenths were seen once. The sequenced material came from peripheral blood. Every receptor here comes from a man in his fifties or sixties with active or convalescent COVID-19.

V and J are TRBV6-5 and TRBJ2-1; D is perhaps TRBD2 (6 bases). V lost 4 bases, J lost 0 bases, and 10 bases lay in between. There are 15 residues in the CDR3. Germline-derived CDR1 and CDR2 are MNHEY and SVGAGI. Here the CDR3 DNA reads TGTGCCAGCAGTTCCCGGACTAACTCCTACAATGAGCAGTTCTTC. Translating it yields CASSSRTNSYNEQFF.

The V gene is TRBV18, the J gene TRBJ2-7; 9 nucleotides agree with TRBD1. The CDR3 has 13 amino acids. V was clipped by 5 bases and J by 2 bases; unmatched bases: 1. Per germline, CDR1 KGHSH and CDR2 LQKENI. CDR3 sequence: CASSRQGAYEQYF. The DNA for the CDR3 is TGTGCCAGCTCAAGACAGGGGGCCTACGAGCAGTACTTC. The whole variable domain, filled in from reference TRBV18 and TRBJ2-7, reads NAGVMQNPRHLVRRRGQEARLRCSPMKGHSHVYWYRQLPEEGLKFMVYLQKENIIDESGMPKERFSAEFPKEGPSILRIQQVVRGDSAAYFCASSRQGAYEQYFGPGTRLTVT.

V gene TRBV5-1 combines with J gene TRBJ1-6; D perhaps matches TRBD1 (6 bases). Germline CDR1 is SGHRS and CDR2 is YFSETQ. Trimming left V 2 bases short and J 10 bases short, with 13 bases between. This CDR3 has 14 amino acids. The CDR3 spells CASSFGTQSSPLHF. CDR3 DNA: TGCGCCAGCAGCTTCGGGACACAATCATCACCCCTCCACTTT.

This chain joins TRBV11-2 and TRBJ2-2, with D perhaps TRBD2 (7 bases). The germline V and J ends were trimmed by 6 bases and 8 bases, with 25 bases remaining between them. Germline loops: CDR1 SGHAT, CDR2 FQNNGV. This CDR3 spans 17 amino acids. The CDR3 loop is CASRILAGGGPQGELFF. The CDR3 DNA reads TGTGCCAGCAGGATTCTCGCCGGCGGGGGCCCCCAGGGGGAGCTGTTTTTT.

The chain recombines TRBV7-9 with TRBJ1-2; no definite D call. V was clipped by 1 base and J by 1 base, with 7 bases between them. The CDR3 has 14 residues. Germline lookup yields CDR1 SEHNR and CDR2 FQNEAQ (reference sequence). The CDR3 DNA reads TGTGCCAGCAGCTTAGGAGGGAATAACTATGGCTACACCTTC. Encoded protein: CASSLGGNNYGYTF.

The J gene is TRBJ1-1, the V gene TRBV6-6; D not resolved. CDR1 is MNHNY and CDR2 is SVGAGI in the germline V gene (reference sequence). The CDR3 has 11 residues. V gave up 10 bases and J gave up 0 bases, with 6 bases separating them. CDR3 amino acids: CATGVNTEAFF. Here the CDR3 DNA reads TGTGCCACCGGGGTGAACACTGAAGCTTTCTTT.

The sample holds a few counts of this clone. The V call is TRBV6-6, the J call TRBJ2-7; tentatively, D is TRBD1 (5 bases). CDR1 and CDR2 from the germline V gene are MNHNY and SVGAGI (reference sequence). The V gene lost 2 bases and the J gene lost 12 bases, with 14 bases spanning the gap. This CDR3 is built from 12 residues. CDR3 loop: CASSYDTGFWYF. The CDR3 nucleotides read TGTGCCAGCAGTTACGACACAGGTTTTTGGTACTTC.

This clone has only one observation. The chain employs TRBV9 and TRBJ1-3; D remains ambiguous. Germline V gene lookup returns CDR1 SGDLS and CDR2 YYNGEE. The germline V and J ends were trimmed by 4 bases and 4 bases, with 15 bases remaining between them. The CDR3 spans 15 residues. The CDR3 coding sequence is TGTGCCAGCAGCAACCGGGTGACCGGAGGAAACACCATATATTTT. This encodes CASSNRVTGGNTIYF.

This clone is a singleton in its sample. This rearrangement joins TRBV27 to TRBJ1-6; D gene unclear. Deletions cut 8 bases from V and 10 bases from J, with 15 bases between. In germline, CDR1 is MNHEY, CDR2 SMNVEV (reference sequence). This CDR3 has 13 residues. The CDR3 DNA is TGTGCCAGCCCAGAGGAGTCGCACTCACCCCTCCACTTT. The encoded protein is CASPEESHSPLHF.

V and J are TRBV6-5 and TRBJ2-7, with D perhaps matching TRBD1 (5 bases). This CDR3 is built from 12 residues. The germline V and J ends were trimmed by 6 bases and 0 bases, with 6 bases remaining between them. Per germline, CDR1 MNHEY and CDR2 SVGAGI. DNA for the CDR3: TGTGCCAGCAGACAGGACTCCTACGAGCAGTACTTC. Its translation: CASRQDSYEQYF.